This entry concerns a single T cell receptor beta chain. Its cognate antigen is unknown. In germline, CDR1 is SGDLS, CDR2 YYNGEE. The junction had 13 bases not matched to a gene; V was cut back by 3 bases and J by 4 bases. The length of the CDR3 is 18 residues. These data originate in a study of shared clonotypes between healthy human individuals. Positively selected for CCR7, the CD45RO-negative cells used as naive CD8 cells excluded terminally differentiated effector memory CD45RA+ cells. Whole-study results and caveats: Investigators collected only blood, and repertoires in tissues likely differ.

Genomic DNA per cell subset filled all wells of several immunoSEQ plates. Generated by immunoSEQ multiplex PCR, the TCRdb table keeps only in-frame clones and is missing some. The sample lists about 2.2 million clones, just under 95% occurring once. This receptor was obtained from a man younger than 30 in good health. Some clones in this sample may be carry-over from other donors' samples. J is TRBJ1-2 and V is TRBV9, with 12 bases that match TRBD1. The sample taken for sequencing was naive CD8+ T cells from PBMCs. The CDR3 DNA reads TGTGCCAGCAGCGGACAACCGGGACAGGGGGCAAAGGGCTATGGCTACACCTTC. Translated: CASSGQPGQGAKGYGYTF.